Described below is a single TCR beta chain sequence and its context. The source of the sample is a study of blood T cell repertoires in COVID-19. At the level of the study: The cDNA or gDNA used as material had been derived from T cells, B-cell-depleted T cells, or PBMCs.

As originally analysed: For nucleated cells, counts were estimated from reference gene primer amplification. Only in-frame clones appear in the TCRdb table, and some are missing; sequencing was by immunoSEQ multiplex PCR. V, J and clone size are those of that table, while D and trimming were read from the DNA. The table lists more than 150,000 clones, about four fifths of them singletons. This CDR3 contains 16 residues. The germline V gene has CDR1 MGHRA and CDR2 YSYEKL. The junction had 6 bases not matched to a gene; V was cut back by 4 bases and J by 4 bases. The TCR originated in a woman between 35 and 50 years old with acute or convalescent COVID-19. Sequenced material: peripheral blood. This rearrangement joins TRBV4-1 to TRBJ1-5; TRBD1 aligns across 11 bases. CDR3 sequence: CASSLGQGASNQPQHF. CDR3 nucleotide sequence: TGCGCCAGCAGCCTAGGACAGGGGGCGTCTAATCAGCCCCAGCATTTT.